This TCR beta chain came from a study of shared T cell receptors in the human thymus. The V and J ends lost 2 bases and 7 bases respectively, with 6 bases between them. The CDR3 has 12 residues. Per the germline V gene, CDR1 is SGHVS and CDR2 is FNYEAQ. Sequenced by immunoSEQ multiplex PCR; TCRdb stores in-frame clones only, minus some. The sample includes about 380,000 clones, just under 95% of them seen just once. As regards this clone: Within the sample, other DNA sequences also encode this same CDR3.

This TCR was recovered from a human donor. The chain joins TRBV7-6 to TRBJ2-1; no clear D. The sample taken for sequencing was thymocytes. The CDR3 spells CASSLTRNEQFF. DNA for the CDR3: TGTGCCAGCAGCTTAACGAGAAATGAGCAGTTCTTC.